Reported below is one TCR beta chain. What antigen it recognizes has not been identified. The sample holds no much larger clone one base away, and base qualities are not on file. Only healthy Caucasian donors were included. The twin cohort comprised three pairs of female monozygotic twins, all aged about 18 to 29 years. Peripheral blood mononuclear cells were used as the source from which RNA for TCR libraries was isolated. These data originate in a study of identical twins listed by TCRdb under 2016. Describing the broader study: The study deep-sequenced TCR alpha and beta repertoires from monozygotic twins, unrelated adults of various ages and cord blood to test whether fetal clonotypes persist. To rule out contamination, the twin experiments were replicated at different times with different library preparation protocols.

Receptor libraries were prepared by 5' RACE. The listed sequencing device is Illumina HiSeq 2000. Template switching added a universal primer binding site, and the final cDNA carried a unique molecular identifier that allowed TCR cDNA molecules to be counted accurately. First-strand cDNA for TCR alpha and beta chains was synthesized from specific primers in the conserved constant-segment region. To control for contamination, each cDNA library was double barcoded with a SMART-Mk sample barcode plus Illumina barcodes. Two successive PCR steps introduced TruSeq adapter sequences along with Illumina sample barcodes. TCR alpha and beta cDNA libraries were sequenced on the Illumina HiSeq platform with custom primers. The published analysis was carried out like this. MiGEC was used to process raw reads and extract unique molecular identifiers, and MiXCR was used to find CDR3 positions. For each individual, recombination models were inferred using an EM algorithm with the repgenHMM and IGoR tools. The analysis of shared clonotypes was done with the tcR package in R, with sharing normalized by the product of cloneset sizes. To study raw recombination without the effects of thymic and clonal selection, out-of-frame nonproductive sequences were analyzed. TCRdb redid the processing of the public reads, applying fastp at Q25 and MiXCR, and retained in-frame beta chains. Entries are consolidated by CDR3 protein sequence, retaining the most common genes and DNA. These V and J calls rely on TCRdb rather than the paper's analysis. For this sample the table gives about 900,000 distinct CDR3 sequences, of which 12% were detected only once. The ten largest clonotypes hold about 1.5% of the sample.

What the authors observed across the whole study: In beta out-of-frame sequences, excess twin sharing was weaker, because having fewer shared sequences lowered the signal-to-noise ratio. Conclusions relied on cross-sectional statistical analysis, since the same donors could not be followed over many years. Abundant cord blood beta clonotypes had fewer insertions, young adult naive repertoires showed a similar but weaker trend, and memory repertoires showed no such trend. Invariant T cells such as MAIT and iNKT could partly confound zero-insertion analyses, although diverse VJ usage argued against such confounding for most clonotypes. Out-of-frame TCR alpha sharing in monozygotic twins was systematically underestimated by recombination models, whereas sharing between unrelated individuals was in agreement with the recombination models. Compared with coincidental sharing between unrelated individuals, an excess of low generation-probability sequences was observed among out-of-frame TCR alpha sequences shared between twins.

The CDR3 has 14 amino acids, counting the end cysteine and phenylalanine. The read is trimmed to its CDR3 DNA, 42 bases read in frame from base 1. Cut back by 5 bases and 6 bases, the V and J ends lie 13 bases apart. In the germline V gene (reference sequence), CDR1 corresponds to MNHEY and CDR2 to SMNVEV. The same sample was also studied in work on yellow fever vaccine responses in identical twins. As the second paper documents: According to the authors, the vaccine-induced T cell response in identical twins seemed to be partly convergent and partly specific to each individual. The study precisely tracked vaccine-responding T cell clones in identical twins.

The sequence was obtained from a young woman in good health. The sequenced material came from PBMCs. The V and J genes are TRBV27 and TRBJ2-2; the D segment is perhaps TRBD1 or TRBD2, each sharing 5 matched bases. The DNA sequence is TGTGCCAGCAGTCCGACTCGGGACGCCGGGGAGCTGTTTTTT. Translated, it gives CASSPTRDAGELFF.